The 21 T cell receptor beta chains in this list originate from one sample, sequenced in a study of blood T cell repertoires in COVID-19. Assay: immunoSEQ multiplex PCR; the TCRdb copy retains only in-frame clones and omits some. The table records approximately 350,000 clones, 85% to 90% of them present only once. Input material: PBMCs or T cells enriched from blood (not recorded which). The receptors were gathered from a man aged 18-30 years who had recovered from COVID-19.

This chain connects TRBV2 to TRBJ1-2; tentative D call: TRBD1 (6 bases). This CDR3 region has 14 residues. Trimming took 5 bases from V and 5 from J, leaving 15 bases between them. Germline lookup yields CDR1 SNHLY and CDR2 FYNNEI. CDR3 sequence reads: CASSQQGISYGYTF. The CDR3, as DNA: TGTGCCAGCAGTCAACAGGGCATAAGTTATGGCTACACCTTC.

The chain employs TRBV6-2 or TRBV6-3 and TRBJ1-5; unclear D gene. CDR1 MNHEY and CDR2 SVGEGT come from the germline V gene. This CDR3 has 14 amino acids. The germline V and J ends were trimmed by 6 bases and 3 bases, with 12 bases remaining between them. This CDR3 is CASSPSGPNQPQHF. In DNA, the CDR3 is TGTGCCAGCAGCCCCAGCGGTCCCAATCAGCCCCAGCATTTT.

This chain connects TRBV19 to TRBJ2-1, with D perhaps TRBD1 (5 bases). Germline lookup yields CDR1 LNHDA and CDR2 SQIVND (reference sequence). Trimming cost V 5 bases and J 9 bases, with 8 bases left between them. The CDR3 has 11 amino acids. CDR3 sequence (DNA): TGTGCCAGTAGTTTCAGGGTTGAGCAGTTCTTC. Protein product: CASSFRVEQFF.

J is TRBJ1-3 and V is TRBV12-3 or TRBV12-4; D possibly corresponds to TRBD1 (6 bases). The CDR3 has 13 residues. The V and J ends lost 6 bases and 2 bases respectively, with 8 bases between them. The CDR3 bases are TGTGCCAGCAGGGGGGCGGCTGGAAACACCATATATTTT. This encodes CASRGAAGNTIYF.

The chain joins TRBV29-1 to TRBJ1-5; possibly TRBD1 for D (5 bases). This CDR3 comprises 13 residues. Trimming cost V 4 bases and J 4 bases, with 11 bases left between them. CDR1 SQVTM and CDR2 ANQGSEA come from the germline V gene. The CDR3 DNA follows: TGCAGCGTTGCCCCAGGGAGGAATCAGCCCCAGCATTTT. The encoded protein is CSVAPGRNQPQHF. Full variable domain (remainder filled in from reference TRBV29-1 and TRBJ1-5): SAVISQKPSRDICQRGTSLTIQCQVDSQVTMMFWYRQQPGQSLTLIATANQGSEATYESGFVIDKFPISRPNLTFSTLTVSNMSPEDSSIYLCSVAPGRNQPQHFGDGTRLSIL.

The chain uses TRBV7-3 and TRBJ1-3; no clear D gene. CDR1 is SGHTA and CDR2 is FQGTGA in the germline V gene. The length of the CDR3 is 13 residues. Trimming removed 4 bases from V and 4 bases from J, with 8 bases in between. The CDR3, as DNA: TGTGCCAGCAGCTCCTCTCTGGGAAACACCATATATTTT. Its translation is CASSSSLGNTIYF.

This rearrangement joins TRBV21-1 to TRBJ2-7; the table names TRBD1, a call not compared with the DNA. TRBV21-1 is assigned pseudogene status. CDR3 length equals 15 residues. DNA for the CDR3: TGTGCCAGCAGCAATGGGCAGGGGGCTTCCTACGAGCAGTACTTC. Protein sequence: CASSNGQGASYEQYF.

The rearrangement uses TRBV19 and TRBJ2-7; D is ambiguous. Trimming took 1 base from V and 3 from J, leaving 13 bases between them. The germline CDR1 and CDR2 sequences are LNHDA and SQIVND (reference sequence). The CDR3 is 15 residues long. CDR3 amino acids: CASSIAAGLLYEQYF. The CDR3 DNA reads TGTGCCAGTAGTATAGCGGCAGGCCTACTCTACGAGCAGTACTTC.

V usage is TRBV7-3 and J usage is TRBJ2-3, with TRBD2 matching 8 bases. With V trimmed by 1 base and J by 3 bases, 9 bases remained unmatched. From germline, CDR1 is SGHTA and CDR2 FQGTGA. The CDR3 loop spans 17 amino acids. CDR3 sequence reads: CASSLKVSSGGTDTQYF. CDR3 bases: TGTGCCAGCAGCTTAAAAGTTTCCAGCGGGGGAACAGATACGCAGTATTTT.

The V gene is TRBV3-1 (or the pseudogene TRBV3-2), the J gene TRBJ2-7; 8 bases are shared with TRBD2. The ends lost 1 base at V and 3 bases at J; junction bases unmatched: 5. Germline loops: CDR1 LGHDT, CDR2 YNNKEL (reference sequence). The CDR3 runs 15 residues. CDR3 loop: CASSQAKRGHYEQYF. In nucleotides, the CDR3 is TGTGCCAGCAGCCAAGCGAAGCGGGGGCACTACGAGCAGTACTTC.

V is TRBV28 and J is TRBJ1-2; D remains ambiguous. Germline CDR1 MDHEN, CDR2 SYDVKM. V was trimmed by 6 bases and J by 9 bases, leaving 17 bases between them. The CDR3 contains 13 residues. The CDR3 DNA reads TGTGCCAGCAGATCACAGATGCTTGATAGCTACACCTTC. This codes for CASRSQMLDSYTF.

This clone was recorded a few times. J is TRBJ2-2 and V is TRBV18, with TRBD2 matching over 13 bases. Germline lookup yields CDR1 KGHSH and CDR2 LQKENI. With 3 bases clipped from V and 3 bases from J, the junction kept 10 bases outside the gene matches. The length of the CDR3 is 19 residues. CDR3 loop: CASSPQTSGRFGDTGELFF. The CDR3 bases are TGTGCCAGCTCACCGCAGACTAGCGGGAGGTTTGGTGACACCGGGGAGCTGTTTTTT.

The chain carries TRBV13 and TRBJ1-1, with no clear D. The CDR3 is made up of 11 amino acids. CDR1 PRHDT and CDR2 FYEKMQ come from the germline V gene (reference sequence). Trimming left V 1 base short and J 7 bases short, with 4 bases between. CDR3 nucleotides: TGTGCCAGCAGCTTAGCCAGTGAAGCTTTCTTT. This codes for CASSLASEAFF. The full variable domain, completed using reference TRBV13 and TRBJ1-1, is AAGVIQSPRHLIKEKRETATLKCYPIPRHDTVYWYQQGPGQDPQFLISFYEKMQSDKGSIPDRFSAQQFSDYHSELNMSSLELGDSALYFCASSLASEAFFGQGTRLTVV.

This rearrangement joins TRBV6-5 to TRBJ2-1, with a tentative D call TRBD2 (5 bases). CDR3 length: 13 residues. V lost 4 bases, J lost 14 bases, and 18 bases lay in between. Germline V lookup: CDR1 MNHEY, CDR2 SVGAGI. The CDR3 here is CASSSTSGLWEFF. CDR3 nucleotides: TGTGCCAGCAGTTCTACTAGTGGTCTCTGGGAGTTCTTC.

V usage is TRBV6-1 and J usage is TRBJ2-1; 9 bases are a match to TRBD2. Germline CDR1 MNHNS, CDR2 SASEGT. J was trimmed by 8 bases and V by 2 bases; bases with no gene match: 10. This CDR3 spans 16 amino acids. The CDR3 coding sequence is TGTGCCAGCAGTGAATCCTCCGGGACTAGCAACGATGAGCAGTTCTTC. Its protein is CASSESSGTSNDEQFF.

V usage is TRBV5-1 and J usage is TRBJ1-2, with 7 bases that match TRBD1. The V gene's germline CDR1 is SGHRS and CDR2 YFSETQ. The CDR3 consists of 15 residues. The V segment lost 2 bases and the J segment 4 bases; nucleotides outside the gene matches: 8. The CDR3 region is CASSFGTANLYGYTF. CDR3 nucleotide sequence: TGCGCCAGCAGCTTCGGGACAGCGAATCTCTATGGCTACACCTTC.

V gene TRBV30 combines with J gene TRBJ1-1, with a weak D call TRBD1 (5 bases). Trimming pared 1 base from V and 4 bases from J, leaving 10 bases between. Germline loops: CDR1 GTSNPN, CDR2 SVGIG (reference sequence). The CDR3 consists of 13 residues. CDR3: CAWSEVRGTEAFF. In DNA, the CDR3 is TGTGCCTGGAGTGAAGTTAGGGGCACTGAAGCTTTCTTT.

The V and J genes are TRBV3-1 (or the pseudogene TRBV3-2) and TRBJ1-6, with 7 bases identical to TRBD1. The CDR3 loop spans 16 amino acids. Trimming at V came to 2 bases and at J to 11 bases, leaving 12 bases not matched to a gene. Per the germline V gene, CDR1 is LGHDT and CDR2 is YNNKEL (reference sequence). The CDR3 loop is CASSQITGAASPPLHF. The CDR3 bases are TGTGCCAGCAGCCAAATAACAGGGGCCGCTAGTCCACCCCTCCACTTT.

The chain recombines TRBV7-9 with TRBJ2-7; TRBD1 matches 8 bases. The CDR3 runs 13 residues. V was pared by 6 bases and J by 3 bases, with 4 bases of the junction left unmatched. Germline lookup yields CDR1 SEHNR and CDR2 FQNEAQ (reference sequence). The CDR3 here is CASRQGGLYEQYF. The CDR3 nucleotides are TGTGCCAGCAGACAGGGGGGCCTCTACGAGCAGTACTTC.

The rearrangement uses TRBV4-1 and TRBJ2-5; weak D call: TRBD2 (9 bases). Germline values: CDR1 MGHRA, CDR2 YSYEKL. V lost 3 bases and J 6 bases, leaving 23 bases between the germline ends. The CDR3 spans 17 residues. The CDR3 spells CASSHPRGRGGIQTQYF. CDR3 DNA: TGCGCCAGCAGCCACCCCAGGGGGCGGGGGGGCATTCAGACCCAGTACTTC.

The chain has TRBV14 and TRBJ1-5; 9 nucleotides match TRBD1. Germline V gene sequence: CDR1 SGHDN, CDR2 FVKESK. CDR3 size: 15 residues. Unmatched junction bases numbered 2, after V lost 4 bases and J lost 1 base. The CDR3 sequence is CASSPTGGSNQPQHF. The CDR3 nucleotides are TGTGCCAGCAGCCCGACAGGGGGGAGCAATCAGCCCCAGCATTTT.